The clone carrying this TCR beta chain was counted between two and nine times. Its cognate antigen is unknown. PCR was performed a second time for roughly 7 to 12 cycles using a sample-barcoded 5' primer and a J-beta primer mix. TCRdb re-analysed the 5' RACE reads in MiXCR, keeping a single row per CDR3 protein. The sample holds hundreds of thousands of distinct CDR3 sequences; roughly 26% are singletons and the top ten take roughly 30%. The J segment lost 4 bases and the V segment lost 1 base, leaving 1 base of the junction unmatched. The CDR3 has 15 amino acids. Germline V gene data show CDR1 as LGHNA and CDR2 as YSLEER. Samples each yielded at least 5 micrograms of total RNA. The record originates from a study of blood T cells in healthy people across ages. In the study overall: Template switching retrieved approximately one barcoded beta molecule for each two T cells.

Findings and caveats of the study: TCR beta diversity, measured per million T cells, fell in a roughly linear way with age.

This rearrangement joins TRBV4-3 to TRBJ2-1; 10 bases fit TRBD1. Sequenced material: blood. The source is a woman aged 70-85 years in good health. The DNA of the CDR3 is TGCGCCAGCAGCCAAGGGACAGGGGGATACAATGAGCAGTTCTTC. This encodes CASSQGTGGYNEQFF.